This is a list of T cell receptor beta chains from one sample in a study of blood T cell repertoires in COVID-19. Method: immunoSEQ multiplex PCR; TCRdb's copy keeps in-frame clones and lacks some. The table includes over 65,000 clones, 80% to 90% detected once. Sequences were obtained from peripheral blood. The receptor set was obtained from a man aged 25-45 years with acute or convalescent COVID-19. Each CDR3 is given with its conserved first and last residue. The D gene is left open where the match is weak. The size entry is marked missing in some rows and otherwise reads once, few, many or a size class.

abundance: -
v_gene: TRBV24-1
j_gene: TRBJ1-4
d_gene: -
CDR3nt: TGTGCCACCTCGGGGTCAACTATTGAAAAACTGTTTTTT
CDR3aa: CATSGSTIEKLFF

abundance: -
v_gene: TRBV28
j_gene: TRBJ2-7
d_gene: -
CDR3nt: TGTGCCAGCAGTTACGGGATATACGAGCAGTACTTC
CDR3aa: CASSYGIYEQYF

abundance: -
v_gene: TRBV6-2/TRBV6-3
j_gene: TRBJ1-5
d_gene: -
CDR3nt: TGTGCCAGCAGTTCGGGGGGGTTTGTGAGTAATCAGCCCCAGCATTTT
CDR3aa: CASSSGGFVSNQPQHF

abundance: -
v_gene: TRBV5-4
j_gene: TRBJ2-1
d_gene: -
CDR3nt: TGTGCCAGCAGCTCCCGTACCTCCGGCAATGAGCAGTTCTTC
CDR3aa: CASSSRTSGNEQFF

abundance: -
v_gene: TRBV4-2
j_gene: TRBJ2-7
d_gene: -
CDR3nt: TGTGCCAGCAGCCAAGAGGCAGCGAGCTCCTACGAGCAGTACTTC
CDR3aa: CASSQEAASSYEQYF

abundance: once
v_gene: TRBV7-9
j_gene: TRBJ2-3
d_gene: TRBD2
CDR3nt: TGTGCCAGCAGCACAGTAGCGGGAGGGGCAGATACGCAGTATTTT
CDR3aa: CASSTVAGGADTQYF

abundance: -
v_gene: TRBV18
j_gene: TRBJ2-3
d_gene: -
CDR3nt: TGTGCCAGCTCACCACTAGGCGGGACTAGCACAGATACGCAGTATTTT
CDR3aa: CASSPLGGTSTDTQYF

abundance: -
v_gene: TRBV3-1/TRBV3-2
j_gene: TRBJ1-2
d_gene: TRBD1
CDR3nt: TGTGCCAGCAGCCAAGAATGGGACAGGGCAGGGGTCTTCTATGGCTACACCTTC
CDR3aa: CASSQEWDRAGVFYGYTF

abundance: -
v_gene: TRBV4-1
j_gene: TRBJ2-3
d_gene: TRBD2
CDR3nt: TGCGCCAGCAGCCAAGAACTAGCGAGCACAGATACGCAGTATTTT
CDR3aa: CASSQELASTDTQYF

abundance: -
v_gene: TRBV2
j_gene: TRBJ1-5
d_gene: -
CDR3nt: TGTGCCAGCAGTGGACAGAAGAATCGCAATCAGCCCCAGCATTTT
CDR3aa: CASSGQKNRNQPQHF

abundance: -
v_gene: TRBV14
j_gene: TRBJ2-7
d_gene: -
CDR3nt: TGTGCCAGCAGCCCAAACACCTACGAGCAGTACTTC
CDR3aa: CASSPNTYEQYF

abundance: -
v_gene: TRBV6-1
j_gene: TRBJ1-6
d_gene: -
CDR3nt: TGTGCCAGCAGTGAAAGTAGACAGAATAATTCACCCCTCCACTTT
CDR3aa: CASSESRQNNSPLHF

abundance: -
v_gene: TRBV28
j_gene: TRBJ2-1
d_gene: -
CDR3nt: TGTGCCAGCAGGCGGGACAATGAGCAGTTCTTC
CDR3aa: CASRRDNEQFF

abundance: -
v_gene: TRBV3-1/TRBV3-2
j_gene: TRBJ1-5
d_gene: TRBD1
CDR3nt: TGTGCCAGCAGCCAAGAGGGACAGGGGGCTAGACAGCCCCAGCATTTT
CDR3aa: CASSQEGQGARQPQHF

abundance: -
v_gene: TRBV19
j_gene: TRBJ2-7
d_gene: -
CDR3nt: TGTGCCAGTAGTAGGGCAGGGAACTACGAGCAGTACTTC
CDR3aa: CASSRAGNYEQYF

abundance: -
v_gene: TRBV7-2
j_gene: TRBJ2-1
d_gene: TRBD1
CDR3nt: TGTGCCAGCAGCTTCATAGGGACAGGGCGGTACAATGAGCAGTTCTTC
CDR3aa: CASSFIGTGRYNEQFF

abundance: once
v_gene: TRBV5-1
j_gene: TRBJ2-1
d_gene: TRBD1
CDR3nt: TGCGCCAGCAGCTTGGGACAGGGGATCACCAATGAGCAGTTCTTC
CDR3aa: CASSLGQGITNEQFF

abundance: -
v_gene: TRBV7-9
j_gene: TRBJ1-4
d_gene: -
CDR3nt: TGTGCCAGCAGCTTAGCGTCTTCGGGGAATGAAAAACTGTTTTTT
CDR3aa: CASSLASSGNEKLFF

abundance: -
v_gene: TRBV5-5
j_gene: TRBJ1-1
d_gene: -
CDR3nt: TGTGCCAGCAGCCGTATACGGGATGCTGAAGCTTTCTTT
CDR3aa: CASSRIRDAEAFF

abundance: -
v_gene: TRBV30
j_gene: TRBJ2-2
d_gene: -
CDR3nt: TGTGCCTGGAGTGTAGGAGCAAACACCGGGGAGCTGTTTTTT
CDR3aa: CAWSVGANTGELFF

abundance: -
v_gene: TRBV6-1
j_gene: TRBJ2-1
d_gene: TRBD2
CDR3nt: TGTGCCAGCAGTGAACTAACGGGACTAGCGGACAATGAGCAGTTCTTC
CDR3aa: CASSELTGLADNEQFF

abundance: -
v_gene: TRBV9
j_gene: TRBJ2-3
d_gene: TRBD1
CDR3nt: TGTGCCAGCACTTCCCGGGACAGAAGCACAGATACGCAGTATTTT
CDR3aa: CASTSRDRSTDTQYF

abundance: -
v_gene: TRBV7-2
j_gene: TRBJ2-2
d_gene: -
CDR3nt: TGTGCCAGCAGCTTCAGACAGACAAACACCGGGGAGCTGTTTTTT
CDR3aa: CASSFRQTNTGELFF

abundance: -
v_gene: TRBV6-4
j_gene: TRBJ2-1
d_gene: TRBD2
CDR3nt: TGTGCCAGCAGTCGACTAGCGGGAGTTCGAAAGGCACACAATGAGCAGTTCTTC
CDR3aa: CASSRLAGVRKAHNEQFF

abundance: -
v_gene: TRBV5-4
j_gene: TRBJ2-5
d_gene: TRBD2
CDR3nt: TGTGCCAGCAGCTTGGCCCGCGGGAGTGTTCGGGAGACCCAGTACTTC
CDR3aa: CASSLARGSVRETQYF

abundance: -
v_gene: TRBV7-2
j_gene: TRBJ2-3
d_gene: TRBD2
CDR3nt: TGTGCCAGCAGCTATAGCGGGAGGGCGCTGGATACGCAGTATTTT
CDR3aa: CASSYSGRALDTQYF

abundance: -
v_gene: TRBV29-1
j_gene: TRBJ2-2
d_gene: TRBD2
CDR3nt: TGCAGCGTGGCCGGGGTAGCGGGAGATCCCGGGGAGCTGTTTTTT
CDR3aa: CSVAGVAGDPGELFF

abundance: -
v_gene: TRBV7-9
j_gene: TRBJ1-6
d_gene: TRBD1
CDR3nt: TGTGCCAGCAGCTTACAAGGGGGCTCAAATTCACCCCTCCACTTT
CDR3aa: CASSLQGGSNSPLHF

abundance: -
v_gene: TRBV10-3
j_gene: TRBJ2-3
d_gene: TRBD2
CDR3nt: TGTGCCATCAGTGATAGGAGCGGGACTCGCGCACCAACCACAGATACGCAGTATTTT
CDR3aa: CAISDRSGTRAPTTDTQYF

abundance: -
v_gene: TRBV19
j_gene: TRBJ2-2
d_gene: -
CDR3nt: TGTGCCAGTAGTAGCCCCGGTACGGGTACCTCCGGGGAGCTGTTTTTT
CDR3aa: CASSSPGTGTSGELFF

abundance: few
v_gene: TRBV7-6
j_gene: TRBJ1-1
d_gene: -
CDR3nt: TGTGCCAGCAGCCCCAGGCCGAACACTGAAGCTTTCTTT
CDR3aa: CASSPRPNTEAFF

abundance: -
v_gene: TRBV2
j_gene: TRBJ2-1
d_gene: -
CDR3nt: TGTGCCAGCAGCCCCCGTCCCGTTAATGAGCAGTTCTTC
CDR3aa: CASSPRPVNEQFF

abundance: -
v_gene: TRBV28
j_gene: TRBJ2-7
d_gene: TRBD1
CDR3nt: TGTGCCAGCAGGGGACAGGTGGGCGAGCAGTACTTC
CDR3aa: CASRGQVGEQYF

abundance: -
v_gene: TRBV25-1
j_gene: TRBJ2-7
d_gene: TRBD1
CDR3nt: TGTGCCAGCAGTGGCCGGGACAGGGCCCGATACGAGCAGTACTTC
CDR3aa: CASSGRDRARYEQYF

abundance: -
v_gene: TRBV6-1
j_gene: TRBJ1-3
d_gene: -
CDR3nt: TGTGCCAGCAGTGACGGGATAGGCTCTGGAAACACCATATATTTT
CDR3aa: CASSDGIGSGNTIYF

abundance: -
v_gene: TRBV5-6
j_gene: TRBJ1-6
d_gene: TRBD1
CDR3nt: TGTGCCAGCAGCTTGGAGGGGACAGGGAATTCACCCCTCCACTTT
CDR3aa: CASSLEGTGNSPLHF

abundance: -
v_gene: TRBV6-5
j_gene: TRBJ2-1
d_gene: -
CDR3nt: TGTGCCAGCACTGACTCCCAGGTAGTTAACGGGCAGTTCTTC
CDR3aa: CASTDSQVVNGQFF

abundance: -
v_gene: TRBV5-1
j_gene: TRBJ2-1
d_gene: TRBD2
CDR3nt: TGCGCCAGCAGCCAGATGGGGACTAGCGGGAGATCCTACAATGAGCAGTTCTTC
CDR3aa: CASSQMGTSGRSYNEQFF

abundance: -
v_gene: TRBV2
j_gene: TRBJ2-3
d_gene: TRBD2
CDR3nt: TGTGCCAGCAGTTCGGACAACCTTATAGCGGGGTCTTTCACAGATACGCAGTATTTT
CDR3aa: CASSSDNLIAGSFTDTQYF

abundance: -
v_gene: TRBV28
j_gene: TRBJ1-5
d_gene: TRBD1
CDR3nt: TGTGCCAGTCAGACAGGGGGGAATCAGCCCCAGCATTTT
CDR3aa: CASQTGGNQPQHF

abundance: -
v_gene: TRBV11-2
j_gene: TRBJ1-1
d_gene: -
CDR3nt: TGTGCCAGCAGCTTAGATCCCGGGACTGAAGCTTTCTTT
CDR3aa: CASSLDPGTEAFF

abundance: -
v_gene: TRBV7-2
j_gene: TRBJ1-6
d_gene: TRBD1
CDR3nt: TGTGCCACCTCGGGACAGGGTTATAATTCACCCCTCCACTTT
CDR3aa: CATSGQGYNSPLHF

abundance: few
v_gene: TRBV5-6
j_gene: TRBJ1-5
d_gene: -
CDR3nt: TGTGCCAGCAGCTTGGTGGGGCCTAATCAGCCCCAGCATTTT
CDR3aa: CASSLVGPNQPQHF

abundance: -
v_gene: TRBV7-8
j_gene: TRBJ2-7
d_gene: -
CDR3nt: TGTGCCAGCAGCCCAAGGTCGGGGGCCTACGAGCAGTACTTC
CDR3aa: CASSPRSGAYEQYF

abundance: -
v_gene: TRBV2
j_gene: TRBJ2-7
d_gene: -
CDR3nt: TGTGCCAGCAGCCTAGCTGCAAAATACGAGCAGTACTTC
CDR3aa: CASSLAAKYEQYF

abundance: -
v_gene: TRBV30
j_gene: TRBJ2-3
d_gene: -
CDR3nt: TGTGCCTGGAGTGGAGGTCGGGGTGGCACAGATACGCAGTATTTT
CDR3aa: CAWSGGRGGTDTQYF

abundance: -
v_gene: TRBV7-2
j_gene: TRBJ2-3
d_gene: -
CDR3nt: TGTGCCAGCAGCCTTGAGAGGGTAGATACGCAGTATTTT
CDR3aa: CASSLERVDTQYF

abundance: -
v_gene: TRBV6-5
j_gene: TRBJ2-5
d_gene: -
CDR3nt: TGTGCCAGTTGGCTGAAGGGGCGCGGAGAGACCCAGTACTTC
CDR3aa: CASWLKGRGETQYF

abundance: -
v_gene: TRBV9
j_gene: TRBJ2-3
d_gene: -
CDR3nt: TGTGCCAGCAGCCTCGGGAGAGATACGCAGTATTTT
CDR3aa: CASSLGRDTQYF

abundance: -
v_gene: TRBV3-1/TRBV3-2
j_gene: TRBJ2-1
d_gene: TRBD2
CDR3nt: TGTGCCAGCAGCCAATATAGCGGGAGGTACAATGAGCAGTTCTTC
CDR3aa: CASSQYSGRYNEQFF

abundance: -
v_gene: TRBV7-2
j_gene: TRBJ2-7
d_gene: TRBD2
CDR3nt: TGTGCCAGCAGCTTATTCCGCGGGAGTAACTACGAGCAGTACTTC
CDR3aa: CASSLFRGSNYEQYF

abundance: -
v_gene: TRBV28
j_gene: TRBJ1-5
d_gene: -
CDR3nt: TGTGCCAGCAGTTTACGGGGAAGCAATCAGCCCCAGCATTTT
CDR3aa: CASSLRGSNQPQHF

abundance: -
v_gene: TRBV6-6
j_gene: TRBJ1-1
d_gene: TRBD1
CDR3nt: TGTGCCAGCAGCCAGACAGGGTCTGACACTGAAGCTTTCTTT
CDR3aa: CASSQTGSDTEAFF

abundance: -
v_gene: TRBV15
j_gene: TRBJ2-7
d_gene: TRBD2
CDR3nt: TGTGCCACCAGCAGAGAAGCGGGAGTGATTGACGAGCAGTACTTC
CDR3aa: CATSREAGVIDEQYF

abundance: -
v_gene: TRBV24-1
j_gene: TRBJ1-2
d_gene: TRBD1
CDR3nt: TGTGCCACCAGTCACGGACAGGGATTCGGAGGCTACACCTTC
CDR3aa: CATSHGQGFGGYTF